What follows describes a single TCR beta chain. This sample stems from a study of control samples from healthy donors and cancer patients. Assay used: immunoSEQ multiplex PCR; TCRdb lists only in-frame clones, some missing. The sample has about 110,000 clones; 85% to 90% are singletons. The germline gives CDR1 SGHTA, CDR2 FQGNSA. This CDR3 spans 14 amino acids. V lost 0 bases and J 6 bases, leaving 6 bases between the germline ends. Input material: PBMCs. The source of this sequence is a woman aged 60-75 years with lung cancer. The gene calls are TRBV7-2 and TRBJ1-6; D is uncertain. Here the CDR3 DNA reads TGTGCCAGCAGCTTAGCTGAGGGTAATTCACCCCTCCACTTT. This sequence encodes CASSLAEGNSPLHF.